This T cell receptor (beta chain) derives from a study of control samples from healthy donors and cancer patients. CDR3 length: 15 amino acids. V was clipped by 4 bases and J by 4 bases, with 13 bases between them. Germline assignment: CDR1 SNHLY and CDR2 FYNNEI. Some clones are missing from TCRdb's copy, which holds only in-frame ones; the method was immunoSEQ multiplex PCR. Here the sample spans 60,000 to 100,000 clones, about 89% being singletons. This TCR came from a man in his forties or fifties in good health. The sequenced material came from blood. V and J are TRBV2 and TRBJ1-4, with D tentatively TRBD1 (5 bases). The CDR3 here is CASSVYRSGNEKLFF. In DNA, the CDR3 is TGTGCCAGCAGTGTCTACAGGTCCGGTAATGAAAAACTGTTTTTT.